This record concerns one T cell receptor (beta chain) sequence. Germline values: CDR1 SNHLY, CDR2 FYNNEI. After removal of 1 base from V and 4 bases from J, the junction contained 3 bases not matched to a gene. The CDR3 has 14 residues. It was negative isolation that provided the CD8+ and CD4+ T cells, whereas TEMRA cells were enriched by FACS. The RNA input was about 0.45 to 1 ug, and it was reverse transcribed with random hexamers. TCRdb redid the calling of the immunoSEQ multiplex PCR reads with MiXCR, one entry per CDR3 protein. The data hold some 200,000 distinct CDR3 sequences, with more than 85% observed a single time. This entry belongs to a study of CD8 T cells in Susac syndrome.

The chain recombines TRBV2 with TRBJ2-7, with 8 bases fitting TRBD1. This sequence originates from a human donor with Susac syndrome. Material for sequencing was CD8+ T cells from PBMCs. The CDR3 sequence: CASSEGQGRYEQYF. The CDR3 nucleotides are TGTGCCAGCAGTGAAGGACAGGGGAGGTACGAGCAGTACTTC.